The present entry profiles one T cell receptor (beta chain) with its context. No antigen is known for it. Base qualities are missing; no much larger clone stands one base away. The entry originates in a study of cytomegalovirus exposure and HLA in healthy donors (dated by TCRdb to 2016 to 2017). As for the study more broadly: According to an earlier analysis of a few hundred of the donors, 200 million or so T cells yielded some 120 million unique TCR beta sequences and approximately 300 Gb of sequence data. In the later analysis, no new phenotypic data were used to find candidate immune exposures; instead, reliance was placed on TCR beta sequences and their occurrence across donors. A later analysis re-analyzed previously published TCR beta repertoires from roughly 690 donors and added high-resolution HLA genotyping to study TCR occurrence patterns. Of the 398 genotyped donors, less than 90% were placed in the genetic ancestry cluster associated with self-reported Caucasian donors. Along with the approximately 670-subject first cohort, a separate validation cohort of roughly 110 different subjects was used. The number of typed donors differed by locus: roughly 629-630 for A, B, C, DRB1 and DQB1; approximately 520 for DQA1; roughly 600 for DPA1; and approximately 450 for DPB1. All discovery cohort repertoires had been generated on a single sequencing platform. Donor age, sex, ethnicity and CMV serostatus were compiled alongside the repertoire data. Across some 400 genotyped donors of the cohort, an average of approximately 240,000 unique TCR beta nucleotide sequences per donor were sequenced, and roughly 20% of those sequences were non-productive. A later genetic analysis used genome-wide SNP genotypes for about 65% of the roughly 700 donors, treating that subset as a discovery cohort. Five DR-DQ haplotypes were treated as single units for association and clustering because of strong linkage in the cohort. The study aimed to test whether signatures of past pathogen exposure could be identified by cataloging public T cell receptors. HLA typing included class I and class II loci at four-digit resolution. The study used immunosequencing to profile the T cell repertoires of hundreds of subjects and linked those repertoires to cytomegalovirus serostatus. Around 330 gigabases of sequencing data and about 92 million unique TCR sequences made up an early release that covered nearly 650 HLA-typed donors. In an earlier analysis of over 550 of the donors, high-throughput TCR beta sequencing was used to judge whether each TCR beta V gene segment behaved as functional or pseudogenic. High-throughput TCR immunosequencing, statistical association of individual TCRs with disease status, and machine learning were combined to predict cytomegalovirus infection status. The paper as a whole reports these results and caveats: In a later analysis, most CMV-associated TCR beta chains were found to appear HLA-restricted, with HLA associations seemingly driven largely by CMV exposure. According to a later analysis, TCR association rates differed among HLA loci, with DRB1 alleles showing the most associated TCRs and HLA-C alleles showing the fewest. Compared with equally common non-associated chains, HLA-associated TCR beta chains in a later analysis were more clonally expanded and had lower generation probabilities. A later genetic analysis reported fewer N-insertions in productive TCRs among donors in an Asian-associated ancestry cluster than the roughly 670-donor mean. The cohort was sequenced for TCR beta chains only, and without alpha or paired-chain data the features that could be detected were limited. In an earlier analysis of about 600 of the donors, most TCR beta V segments appeared in productive rearrangements about 90% or about 30% of the time, broadly matching IMGT annotations. A further reported finding was that TCR beta sequences accurately predicted the HLA-A and HLA-B alleles for most subjects in the first cohort. A few of the identified cytomegalovirus-associated TCR beta chains were confirmed in vitro to be specific for cytomegalovirus antigens. An association between a missense DCLRE1C variant and V-gene and J-gene trimming of TCR beta chains was found in a later genetic analysis and replicated in an independent cohort. In a later analysis, several top co-occurrence clusters were reported to appear linked to parvovirus B19, influenza, CMV and Epstein-Barr virus. Across donors, most TCR sequences were observed very rarely, whereas some public TCRs were present in many individuals. Specific HLA alleles were associated with roughly 17,000 TCR beta sequences at a false discovery rate of 0.05 in a later analysis. According to the authors, the approach could potentially be generalized to other disease states and immunological phenotypes. Sequencing depth was assumed to be roughly uniform across donors in the presence/absence analyses, though that assumption may not hold. CMV serostatus was the only immune exposure information available for the cohort. A cluster of highly shared sequence variants was judged likely to represent a technical artifact of the sequencing pipeline. Linkage disequilibrium might explain the correlated functional status among segregating V segments, but an unknown experimental factor could not be ruled out. Cytomegalovirus status was reported to be diagnosed by the classifier with high specificity and sensitivity in both the original and validation cohorts. In the study, some 160 TCR beta chains were listed as associated with cytomegalovirus. Assigning TCR associations to individual alleles was difficult when HLA alleles, especially DR and DQ, strongly co-occurred. Because HLA typing was missing for some donors at each locus, association tests included only the typed subset. The 87-base-pair reads could not distinguish some IMGT-functional V segments, including TRBV6-2 and TRBV6-3, so those segments were excluded. Approximately 18 rarely observed V segments, including chromosome 9 orphons, were excluded from the earlier analysis of some 590 of the donors because counts were too low.

The cohort was made up of 650 to 700 healthy bone marrow donors. All cohort members were sampled while nominally healthy, although unrecorded immune exposures were likely present. The donor was CMV seronegative and was included in the group of under 450 seronegative cohort members. Each donor provided a peripheral blood sample, and peripheral blood mononuclear cells were used for TCR beta sequencing. Genomic DNA extraction from the blood cell samples was performed with the Qiagen DNeasy Blood Extraction Kit. Trimming takes 0 bases off V and 4 bases off J; junction bases not matched to a gene: 9. The CDR3, cysteine through phenylalanine, is 17 amino acids long. CDR3 DNA only is kept here, 51 bases in frame from base 1. For CDR1 and CDR2, the germline V gene lists SGDLS and YYNGEE. The library relied on the immunoSEQ multiplex PCR assay. A mixture of 60 forward primers for TCR Vbeta segments and 13 reverse primers for TCR Jbeta segments was used in the multiplex PCR. A multiplex PCR assay on genomic DNA amplified the CDR3 region of rearranged TCR beta genes. The Illumina HiSeq System was used to sequence the amplified TCR beta libraries as 87-base-pair reads. Per the authors' processing: In a later analysis, tens of millions of unique TCR beta chains were counted across the 500 to 850 repertoires, and approximately 11 million of these chains were shared by at least two donors. Raw reads were error-corrected and collapsed into unique sequences with a nearest-neighbor algorithm that merged closely related sequences to remove PCR and sequencing errors. Alignment of CDR3 sequences to IMGT reference sequences was used to assign V, D and J gene segments. Each retained sequence needed at least a six-nucleotide match to both a V gene segment and a J gene segment. Rearrangements were classified as productive when the CDR3 lacked stop codons and remained in frame with V and J, and all other rearrangements were classified as non-productive. CDR3 was defined by IMGT convention, running from the second conserved V-encoded cysteine to the conserved J-encoded phenylalanine. In an earlier analysis of around 640 of the donors, sequences lacking an unambiguous match to a single V gene segment were excluded. An earlier analysis of just under 600 of the donors called V segments functional above 56.7% productive rearrangements and segregating when the between-donor standard deviation exceeded 5%. A statistical classification framework was built for diagnosing cytomegalovirus status from the catalog of TCR beta chain sequences. In a later analysis, TCR nucleotide sequences were compared against IMGT/GENE-DB human TR gene sequences so that V and J genes could be assigned. A later analysis assigned CDR3 sequences and most-parsimonious VDJ recombination scenarios with the TCRdist pipeline. In a later analysis, each TCR beta chain was defined by its CDR3 amino acid sequence together with its V-gene family, and reads lacking a unique V-gene family were excluded. In a later analysis, fewer than 650 highly shared, low-generation-probability nucleotide sequences were removed to address suspected cross-contamination and a sequencing artifact. In a later analysis, a clonal expansion index for each public chain was calculated from normalized within-repertoire ranks of inferred template counts. A later analysis computed generation probabilities with a VDJ recombination model fitted to out-of-frame rearrangements, and checked the results against IGoR. Hypergeometric tests were used in a later analysis to score TCR-TCR, TCR-HLA and TCR-CMV co-occurrence, with a repertoire-size bias correction applied to the TCR pairs. A later analysis estimated false discovery rates by permuting HLA or CMV assignments 20 times. In a later analysis, co-occurring TCRs were grouped with DBSCAN, and TCRdist sequence similarity was added when clustering was performed within HLA-allele-positive subsets. Repertoires with fewer than 30,000 or more than 120,000 public chains were left out of co-occurrence clustering, as were five repertoires with anomalous nucleotide sharing. The source is immuneACCESS, and TCRdb retained only in-frame sequences with V and J called. Part of the clones is not carried over; for the studies checked, unresolved V genes explain less than half of this, and the remainder is unexplained. Clone size and V and J calls were adopted from that table, with D and trimming inferred from the DNA. The sample table holds some 120,000 clones, of which about three quarters were seen once. Jointly, the top ten make up approximately 6.5% of the sample.

This TCR was recovered from a woman in her forties in good health and CMV-seronegative. Sequences were obtained from PBMCs. The chain uses TRBV9 and TRBJ2-5, with 10 junctional bases fitting TRBD2. CDR3 protein: CASSVGVAGGLGETQYF. The nucleotide sequence reads TGTGCCAGCAGCGTAGGGGTAGCGGGAGGTCTAGGAGAGACCCAGTACTTC.